Below, 27 T cell receptor beta chains from the same sample are listed, as sequenced in a study of blood T cell repertoires in COVID-19. The method was immunoSEQ multiplex PCR; TCRdb's version includes in-frame clones alone and lacks a portion of them. The sample consists of 60,000 to 90,000 clones, less than 90% of them appearing once. Specimen: peripheral blood. These receptors were taken from a man aged 45-65 years with acute or convalescent COVID-19.

V gene TRBV7-8 combines with J gene TRBJ1-2, with a tentative D call TRBD1 (5 bases). The V end lost 3 bases, the J end lost 0 bases, and 8 bases lay between the germline ends. The CDR3 has 14 residues. The germline V gene encodes CDR1 SGHVS and CDR2 FQNEAQ. In DNA form, the CDR3 reads TGTGCCAGCAGCTTCGGGGGAGCTAACTATGGCTACACCTTC. It is translated as CASSFGGANYGYTF.

The genes are TRBV5-1 and TRBJ2-3; possibly TRBD2 for D (5 bases). There are 14 residues in the CDR3. The V gene lost 3 bases and the J gene lost 4 bases, with 12 bases spanning the gap. Looked up from germline, CDR1 is SGHRS and CDR2 is YFSETQ. The CDR3 sequence: CASSSAEEADTQYF. DNA of the CDR3: TGCGCCAGCAGCTCCGCGGAGGAAGCAGATACGCAGTATTTT. The full variable domain, in which reference TRBV5-1 and TRBJ2-3 provide the parts outside the CDR3, is KAGVTQTPRYLIKTRGQQVTLSCSPISGHRSVSWYQQTPGQGLQFLFEYFSETQRNKGNFPGRFSGRQFSNSRSEMNVSTLELGDSALYLCASSSAEEADTQYFGPGTRLTVL.

This chain connects TRBV4-2 to TRBJ2-5; possible D gene TRBD2, 6 bases. V gave up 2 bases and J gave up 4 bases, with 14 bases separating them. The CDR3 runs to 15 residues. Germline CDR1 is LGHNA and CDR2 is YNFKEQ. CDR3 region: CASSQTTGVRETQYF. CDR3 coding DNA: TGTGCCAGCAGCCAAACCACGGGGGTTCGAGAGACCCAGTACTTC.

This chain uses TRBV18 with TRBJ2-3, with 8 nucleotides matching TRBD1. Germline values: CDR1 KGHSH, CDR2 LQKENI. Germline trimming cut 1 base from V and 1 base from J; bases unmatched to any gene: 1. The CDR3 covers 15 residues. The CDR3 is CASSPRGQGTDTQYF. CDR3 in DNA: TGTGCCAGCTCACCACGGGGACAGGGCACAGATACGCAGTATTTT. The variable domain in full, with the rest retrieved from reference TRBV18 and TRBJ2-3, is NAGVMQNPRHLVRRRGQEARLRCSPMKGHSHVYWYRQLPEEGLKFMVYLQKENIIDESGMPKERFSAEFPKEGPSILRIQQVVRGDSAAYFCASSPRGQGTDTQYFGPGTRLTVL.

V and J are TRBV6-5 and TRBJ2-5, with 13 positions matching TRBD2. Trimming removed 4 bases from V and 5 bases from J; junction bases left unmatched: 7. The CDR3 runs to 16 residues. Per the germline V gene, CDR1 is MNHEY and CDR2 is SVGAGI. CDR3 sequence (DNA): TGTGCCAGCAGTTTCGGACTAGCGGGAGTTAGGGAGACCCAGTACTTC. Its translation is CASSFGLAGVRETQYF.

This chain connects TRBV28 to TRBJ1-1, with a weak D call TRBD1 (5 bases). Trimming took off 10 bases at V and 5 bases at J, with 11 bases between the two ends. CDR3 length: 11 residues. Germline V gene data show CDR1 as MDHEN and CDR2 as SYDVKM. The CDR3: CAIHRGTEAFF. CDR3 DNA: TGTGCCATCCATCGGGGGACTGAAGCTTTCTTT.

This clone was seen a single time. The chain joins TRBV3-1 (or the pseudogene TRBV3-2) to TRBJ1-5, with D tentatively TRBD1 (5 bases). This CDR3 spans 15 amino acids. V dropped 2 bases and J dropped 7 bases, with 15 bases sitting between them. Germline-derived CDR1 and CDR2 are LGHDT and YNNKEL (reference sequence). CDR3 sequence: CASSQPKMTDQPQHF. The CDR3 coding sequence is TGTGCCAGCAGCCAACCAAAAATGACAGACCAGCCCCAGCATTTT.

V is TRBV6-5 and J is TRBJ1-4; D remains unclear. Trimming pared 0 bases from V and 5 bases from J, leaving 7 bases between. The CDR3 has 14 residues. The germline CDR1 and CDR2 sequences are MNHEY and SVGAGI. CDR3 sequence: CASSYSRGNEKLFF. Written as DNA, the CDR3 is TGTGCCAGCAGTTACTCGCGAGGAAATGAAAAACTGTTTTTT.

V usage is TRBV12-3 or TRBV12-4 and J usage is TRBJ1-5; no clear D. V gave up 1 base and J gave up 4 bases, with 5 bases separating them. The CDR3 extends over 13 amino acids. CDR3 loop: CASSLVQNQPQHF. CDR3 in DNA: TGTGCCAGCAGTTTAGTACAAAATCAGCCCCAGCATTTT.

The chain has TRBV6-5 and TRBJ2-2, with TRBD2 matching over 13 bases. Germline CDR1 and CDR2: MNHEY and SVGAGI. The J segment lost 6 bases and the V segment lost 11 bases, leaving 9 bases of the junction unmatched. The CDR3 is 15 residues long. Here the CDR3 DNA reads TGTGCCTCGAAGGGGGGACTAGCGGGACCCGGGGAGCTGTTTTTT. Amino acids: CASKGGLAGPGELFF.

The chain has TRBV2 and TRBJ2-5, with 7 bases fitting TRBD1. V lost 7 bases and J lost 4; bases outside the gene matches: 6. Germline V CDR1 and CDR2: SNHLY, FYNNEI. The CDR3 runs 13 residues. The CDR3 bases are TGTGCCAGCACCCCGACAGGGAGAGAGACCCAGTACTTC. Translated, it gives CASTPTGRETQYF. The full variable domain, its missing parts supplied by reference TRBV2 and TRBJ2-5, is EPEVTQTPSHQVTQMGQEVILRCVPISNHLYFYWYRQILGQKVEFLVSFYNNEISEKSEIFDDQFSVERPDGSNFTLKIRSTKLEDSAMYFCASTPTGRETQYFGPGTRLLVL.

The chain carries TRBV24-1 and TRBJ2-1; D is unclear. This CDR3 spans 12 amino acids. Germline CDR1 KGHDR, CDR2 SFDVKD. V dropped 7 bases and J dropped 3 bases, with 6 bases sitting between them. CDR3 amino acids: CATSQNYNEQFF. The DNA for the CDR3 is TGTGCCACCAGCCAGAACTACAATGAGCAGTTCTTC.

The chain links TRBV4-3 to TRBJ2-1; no firm D call. The CDR3 is 14 amino acids. CDR1 is LGHNA and CDR2 is YSLEER in the germline V gene. V lost 0 bases, J lost 9 bases, and 12 bases lay in between. The CDR3 sequence: CASSQDEKWSEQFF. CDR3 nucleotide sequence: TGCGCCAGCAGCCAAGACGAAAAATGGAGTGAGCAGTTCTTC.

V gene TRBV19 combines with J gene TRBJ1-3, with D possibly TRBD1 on 6 matching bases. Looked up from germline, CDR1 is LNHDA and CDR2 is SQIVND (reference sequence). The CDR3 contains 17 residues. Trimming took 5 bases from V and 0 from J, leaving 17 bases between them. This chain's CDR3 is CASSLMLDSHSGNTIYF. In DNA form, the CDR3 reads TGTGCCAGTAGTCTTATGTTGGACAGCCACTCTGGAAACACCATATATTTT.

The chain employs TRBV24-1 and TRBJ1-5; a possible D gene is TRBD1 (6 bases). Germline V gives CDR1 KGHDR, CDR2 SFDVKD. Deletions cut 6 bases from V and 10 bases from J, with 12 bases between. The CDR3 loop spans 12 amino acids. This CDR3 reads CATSQGRGPQHF. The CDR3, as DNA: TGTGCCACCAGTCAGGGGAGAGGTCCCCAGCATTTT.

The V call is TRBV13, the J call TRBJ1-6, with D perhaps TRBD1 (5 bases). Germline loops: CDR1 PRHDT, CDR2 FYEKMQ (reference sequence). The CDR3 sequence is 20 residues long. The germline V and J ends were trimmed by 5 bases and 0 bases, with 23 bases remaining between them. CDR3: CASSPAPPPGFPSYNSPLHF. CDR3 sequence (DNA): TGTGCCAGCAGCCCCGCGCCCCCCCCAGGGTTCCCCTCCTATAATTCACCCCTCCACTTT.

The gene calls are TRBV19 and TRBJ2-1; 12 positions match TRBD2. This CDR3 contains 15 residues. With 6 bases clipped from V and 6 bases from J, the junction kept 6 bases outside the gene matches. CDR1 and CDR2 (germline): LNHDA, SQIVND (reference sequence). The CDR3 is CASSPSGGEFNEQFF. For the CDR3, the DNA is TGTGCCAGTAGCCCTAGCGGGGGGGAATTCAATGAGCAGTTCTTC. Combining the CDR3 with reference TRBV19 and TRBJ2-1 gives the whole variable domain DGGITQSPKYLFRKEGQNVTLSCEQNLNHDAMYWYRQDPGQGLRLIYYSQIVNDFQKGDIAEGYSVSREKKESFPLTVTSAQKNPTAFYLCASSPSGGEFNEQFFGPGTRLTVL.

V and J are TRBV5-1 and TRBJ1-2; 9 nucleotides agree with TRBD1. V was pared by 3 bases and J by 4 bases, with 7 bases of the junction left unmatched. Germline CDR1 SGHRS, CDR2 YFSETQ. This CDR3 is 15 amino acids long. CDR3 residues: CASSSIRTGVYGYTF. For the CDR3, the DNA is TGCGCCAGCAGCTCCATAAGGACAGGGGTCTATGGCTACACCTTC.

This clone was observed a handful of times. V usage is TRBV6-1 and J usage is TRBJ1-1, with D maybe TRBD1 (6 bases). Germline CDR1 reads MNHNS; CDR2 reads SASEGT. V was trimmed by 2 bases and J by 0 bases, leaving 16 bases between them. CDR3 length: 17 amino acids. In DNA, the CDR3 is TGTGCCAGCAGTGAATTCATGGACAGTAAGATGAACACTGAAGCTTTCTTT. Its translation is CASSEFMDSKMNTEAFF.

The J gene is TRBJ1-1, the V gene TRBV7-2, with a possible D match to TRBD1 (5 bases). The germline V gene has CDR1 SGHTA and CDR2 FQGNSA. Trimming took 0 bases from V and 5 from J, leaving 13 bases between them. The CDR3 contains 15 residues. The CDR3 protein is CASSLAYGGGTEAFF. CDR3 nucleotides: TGTGCCAGCAGCTTAGCGTACGGGGGAGGAACTGAAGCTTTCTTT.

V and J are TRBV10-3 and TRBJ1-1; the D gene is possibly TRBD1 (5 bases). Between the trimmed V and J ends, which lost 6 bases and 1 base, there was a span of 9 bases. The CDR3 is 13 residues long. Germline V gene data show CDR1 as ENHRY and CDR2 as SYGVKD. CDR3 DNA sequence: TGTGCCATCAGCGACAGTGCGAACACTGAAGCTTTCTTT. Residues: CAISDSANTEAFF.

V usage is TRBV7-9 and J usage is TRBJ1-2; no reliable D call. The germline CDR1 and CDR2 sequences are SEHNR and FQNEAQ (reference sequence). The CDR3 consists of 13 residues. V was clipped by 1 base and J by 2 bases, with 5 bases between them. CDR3 region: CASSLGQNYGYTF. The CDR3 DNA is TGTGCCAGCAGCTTAGGGCAGAACTATGGCTACACCTTC.

This clone was recorded many times. CDR3 region: CASSQQTGGAEQYF. In DNA, the CDR3 is TGTGCCAGCAGCCAACAGACAGGTGGGGCCGAGCAGTACTTC. The J gene is TRBJ2-7, the V gene TRBV4-2, with D perhaps TRBD1 (6 bases). Germline V gene data show CDR1 as LGHNA and CDR2 as YNFKEQ. Trimming left V 2 bases short and J 6 bases short, with 14 bases between. The CDR3 is made up of 14 amino acids.

This chain joins TRBV19 and TRBJ2-3, with TRBD2 matching 8 bases. CDR1 is LNHDA, CDR2 SQIVND, per germline (reference sequence). With V trimmed by 11 bases and J by 6 bases, 10 bases remained unmatched. This CDR3 has 13 residues. In DNA, the CDR3 is TGTGCCTCGAACGGGAGGGGAGCGGATACGCAGTATTTT. Its translation is CASNGRGADTQYF. Looking up the rest from reference TRBV19 and TRBJ2-3 gives the full variable domain: DGGITQSPKYLFRKEGQNVTLSCEQNLNHDAMYWYRQDPGQGLRLIYYSQIVNDFQKGDIAEGYSVSREKKESFPLTVTSAQKNPTAFYLCASNGRGADTQYFGPGTRLTVL.

V is TRBV19 and J is TRBJ2-1; 12 bases align to TRBD1. V shed 5 bases, J shed 8 bases, and the junction held 10 bases outside the gene matches. Germline assignment: CDR1 LNHDA and CDR2 SQIVND (reference sequence). CDR3 length: 16 residues. The CDR3 loop is CASSRNRGQGAYEQFF. The CDR3, as DNA: TGTGCCAGTAGTCGTAACCGGGGACAGGGGGCATATGAGCAGTTCTTC.

This clone was counted only a few times. This chain joins TRBV6-5 and TRBJ1-2, with 12 bases that match TRBD1. Per germline, CDR1 MNHEY and CDR2 SVGAGI. The V gene end was trimmed by 8 bases and the J gene end by 3 bases; junction bases not matched to a gene: 7. The CDR3 totals 15 residues. Here the CDR3 reads CASAGQGAGDYGYTF. CDR3 DNA: TGTGCCAGCGCGGGACAGGGGGCGGGGGACTATGGCTACACCTTC.

The V gene is TRBV3-1 (or the pseudogene TRBV3-2), the J gene TRBJ1-5; D gene ambiguous. V lost 0 bases, J lost 9 bases, and 9 bases lay in between. This CDR3 has 13 amino acids. Germline loops: CDR1 LGHDT, CDR2 YNNKEL (reference sequence). DNA for the CDR3: TGTGCCAGCAGCCAAGATAGAGAGGGGCCCCAGCATTTT. Its protein product is CASSQDREGPQHF.